This TCR beta chain was captured by sequencing in a study of T cells after somatic rescue of genetic block. Sequenced by immunoSEQ multiplex PCR; TCRdb stores in-frame clones only, minus some. The sample carries roughly 14,000 clones, around 70% recorded once. CDR1 and CDR2 (germline): SGHRS, YFSETQ. Trimming shortened V by 2 bases and J by 3 bases, and 8 bases separated the two germline ends. The CDR3 extends over 13 amino acids. This clone is a singleton in its sample. The material sequenced was peripheral blood mononuclear cells (PBMCs). This chain uses TRBV5-1 with TRBJ1-2; no firm D call. This receptor was obtained from a boy aged 5-17 years. CDR3 protein: CASSFHSDYGYTF. CDR3 nucleotide sequence: TGCGCCAGCAGCTTTCACAGCGACTATGGCTACACCTTC.